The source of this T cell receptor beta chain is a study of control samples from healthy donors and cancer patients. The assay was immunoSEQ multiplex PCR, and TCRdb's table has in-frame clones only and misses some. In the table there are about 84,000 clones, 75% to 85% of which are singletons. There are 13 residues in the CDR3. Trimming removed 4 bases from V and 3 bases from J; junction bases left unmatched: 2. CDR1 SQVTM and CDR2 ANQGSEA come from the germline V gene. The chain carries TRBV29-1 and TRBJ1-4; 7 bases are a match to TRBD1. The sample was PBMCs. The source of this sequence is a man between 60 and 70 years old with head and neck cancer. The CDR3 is CSVGGGPNEKLFF. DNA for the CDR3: TGCAGCGTTGGAGGGGGCCCTAATGAAAAACTGTTTTTT. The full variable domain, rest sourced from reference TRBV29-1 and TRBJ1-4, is SAVISQKPSRDICQRGTSLTIQCQVDSQVTMMFWYRQQPGQSLTLIATANQGSEATYESGFVIDKFPISRPNLTFSTLTVSNMSPEDSSIYLCSVGGGPNEKLFFGSGTQLSVL.